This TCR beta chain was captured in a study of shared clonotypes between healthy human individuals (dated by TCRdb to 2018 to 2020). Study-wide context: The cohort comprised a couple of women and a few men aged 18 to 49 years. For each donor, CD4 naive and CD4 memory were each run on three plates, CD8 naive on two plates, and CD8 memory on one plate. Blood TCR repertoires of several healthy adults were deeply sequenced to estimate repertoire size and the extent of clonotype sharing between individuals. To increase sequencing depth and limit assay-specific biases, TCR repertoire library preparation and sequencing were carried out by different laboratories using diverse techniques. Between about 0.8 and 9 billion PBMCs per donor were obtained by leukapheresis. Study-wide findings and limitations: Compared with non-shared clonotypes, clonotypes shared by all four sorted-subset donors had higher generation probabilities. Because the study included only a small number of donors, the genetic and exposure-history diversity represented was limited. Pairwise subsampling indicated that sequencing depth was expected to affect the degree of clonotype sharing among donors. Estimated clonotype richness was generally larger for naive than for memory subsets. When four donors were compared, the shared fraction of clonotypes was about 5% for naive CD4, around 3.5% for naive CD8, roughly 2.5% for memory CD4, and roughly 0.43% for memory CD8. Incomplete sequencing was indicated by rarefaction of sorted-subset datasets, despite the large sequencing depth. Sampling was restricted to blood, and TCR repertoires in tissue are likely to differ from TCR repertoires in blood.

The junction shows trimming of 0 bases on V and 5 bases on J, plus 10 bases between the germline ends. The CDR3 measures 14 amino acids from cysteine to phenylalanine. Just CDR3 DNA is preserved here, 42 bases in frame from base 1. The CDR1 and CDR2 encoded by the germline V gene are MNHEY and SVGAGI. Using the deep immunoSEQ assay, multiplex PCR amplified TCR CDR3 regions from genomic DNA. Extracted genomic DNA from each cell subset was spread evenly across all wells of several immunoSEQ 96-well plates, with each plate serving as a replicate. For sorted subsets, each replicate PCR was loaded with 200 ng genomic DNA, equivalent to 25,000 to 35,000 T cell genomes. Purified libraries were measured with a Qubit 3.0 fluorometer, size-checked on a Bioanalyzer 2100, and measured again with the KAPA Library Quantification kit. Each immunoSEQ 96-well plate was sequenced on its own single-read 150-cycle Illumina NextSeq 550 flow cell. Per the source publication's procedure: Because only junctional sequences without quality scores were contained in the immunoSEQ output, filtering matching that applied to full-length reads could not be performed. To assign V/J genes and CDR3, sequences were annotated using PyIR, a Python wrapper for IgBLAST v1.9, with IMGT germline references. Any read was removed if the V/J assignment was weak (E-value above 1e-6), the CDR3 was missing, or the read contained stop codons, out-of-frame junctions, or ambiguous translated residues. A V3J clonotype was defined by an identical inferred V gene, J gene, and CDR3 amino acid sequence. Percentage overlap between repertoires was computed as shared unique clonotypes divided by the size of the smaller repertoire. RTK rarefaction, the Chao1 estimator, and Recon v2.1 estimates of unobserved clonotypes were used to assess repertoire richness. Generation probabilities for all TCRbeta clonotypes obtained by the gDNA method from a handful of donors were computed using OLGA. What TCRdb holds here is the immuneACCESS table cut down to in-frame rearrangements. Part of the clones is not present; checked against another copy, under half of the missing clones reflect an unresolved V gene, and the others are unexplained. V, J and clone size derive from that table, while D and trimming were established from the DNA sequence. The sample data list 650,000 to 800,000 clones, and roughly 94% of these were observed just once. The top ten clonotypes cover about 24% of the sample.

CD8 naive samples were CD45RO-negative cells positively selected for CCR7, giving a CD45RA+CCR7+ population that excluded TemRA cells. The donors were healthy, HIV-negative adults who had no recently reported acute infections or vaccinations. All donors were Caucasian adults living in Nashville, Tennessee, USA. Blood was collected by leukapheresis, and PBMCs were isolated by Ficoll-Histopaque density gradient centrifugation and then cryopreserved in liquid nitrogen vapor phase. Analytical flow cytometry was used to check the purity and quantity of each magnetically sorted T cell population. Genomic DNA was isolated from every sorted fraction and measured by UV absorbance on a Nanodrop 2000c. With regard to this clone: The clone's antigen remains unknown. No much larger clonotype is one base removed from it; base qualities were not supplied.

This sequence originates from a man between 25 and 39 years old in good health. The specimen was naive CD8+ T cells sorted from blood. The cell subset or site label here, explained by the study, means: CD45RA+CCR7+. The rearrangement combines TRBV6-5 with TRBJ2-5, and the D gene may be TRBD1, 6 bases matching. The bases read TGTGCCAGCAGTTACTCCTCAGGGGTGGAGACCCAGTACTTC. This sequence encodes CASSYSSGVETQYF.